This passage covers 21 T cell receptor beta chains from one sample sequenced in a study of blood T cell repertoires in COVID-19. Measured with immunoSEQ multiplex PCR; TCRdb has only the in-frame clones, and not every one. The sample holds fewer than 90,000 clones, more than 90% seen once. The sequenced sample was peripheral blood. These receptors all stem from a human donor with active COVID-19. The donor label of this sample is uncertain.

CDR3 in DNA: TGTGCCAGTAAAGGGAGGGTACAGGGATCTTTTAAGCACACTGAAGCTTTCTTT. The encoded protein is CASKGRVQGSFKHTEAFF. The J gene is TRBJ1-1, the V gene TRBV19; D is possibly TRBD1 (6 bases). CDR3 length: 18 residues. CDR1 is LNHDA and CDR2 is SQIVND in the germline V gene (reference sequence). The V end lost 7 bases, the J end lost 3 bases, and 27 bases lay between the germline ends.

The CDR3 nucleotides read TGTGCCAGCAGCTTGTTCGACAGGGGTTTGGATACGCAGTATTTT. Protein product: CASSLFDRGLDTQYF. This chain joins TRBV5-6 and TRBJ2-3; the match to TRBD1 covers 8 bases. The CDR3 length is 15 residues. Germline values: CDR1 SGHDT, CDR2 YYEEEE. Trimming took 1 base from V and 6 from J; bases not matched to a gene: 7.

The chain links TRBV7-9 to TRBJ2-7; D perhaps matches TRBD1 (6 bases). Germline CDR1 and CDR2: SEHNR and FQNEAQ (reference sequence). Deletions cut 5 bases from V and 4 bases from J, with 18 bases between. The CDR3 contains 15 residues. The CDR3: CASSDSPGGQYEQYF. CDR3 sequence (DNA): TGTGCCAGCAGCGACAGCCCTGGTGGACAGTACGAGCAGTACTTC.

This clone was seen only a few times. The chain uses TRBV24-1 and TRBJ1-2; D is perhaps TRBD1 (5 bases). The CDR3 contains 14 residues. V was clipped by 5 bases and J by 0 bases, with 9 bases between them. Germline V lookup: CDR1 KGHDR, CDR2 SFDVKD. The CDR3 is CATSGRGSNYGYTF. CDR3 in DNA: TGTGCCACCAGTGGGAGGGGATCTAACTATGGCTACACCTTC.

The gene calls are TRBV18 and TRBJ2-3; 12 bases align to TRBD2. Germline lookup yields CDR1 KGHSH and CDR2 LQKENI. Losses at the gene ends were 4 bases for V and 5 bases for J; bases not matched to a gene: 7. The CDR3 loop spans 16 amino acids. DNA for the CDR3: TGTGCCAGCTCACTACCGGGACTAGCGGGTGTAGATACGCAGTATTTT. It is translated as CASSLPGLAGVDTQYF.

This clone was seen a single time. The chain is built from TRBV2 and TRBJ2-7; 7 nucleotides line up with TRBD1. V lost 4 bases and J lost 3; bases outside the gene matches: 3. Germline assignment: CDR1 SNHLY and CDR2 FYNNEI. CDR3 size: 13 residues. In DNA, the CDR3 is TGTGCCAGCAGTGTCGACAGGGACTACGAGCAGTACTTC. It yields the protein CASSVDRDYEQYF.

This clone was seen once. The chain has TRBV25-1 and TRBJ2-7; 8 bases match TRBD1. Trimming cost V 6 bases and J 2 bases; bases outside gene matches: 6. This CDR3 has 14 residues. The V gene's germline CDR1 is MGHDK and CDR2 SYGVNS. CDR3 sequence: CASRPDRGAYEQYF. Here the CDR3 DNA reads TGTGCCAGCAGGCCCGACAGGGGTGCCTACGAGCAGTACTTC.

The rearrangement joins TRBV6-2 or TRBV6-3 to TRBJ2-7; 7 bases match TRBD1. Looked up from germline, CDR1 is MNHEY and CDR2 is SVGEGT. The V gene end was trimmed by 4 bases and the J gene end by 3 bases; junction bases not matched to a gene: 12. CDR3 size: 16 residues. The CDR3 DNA follows: TGTGCCAGCAGTTCCCTTTTCGGGGCAGGGGGCTACGAGCAGTACTTC. Its protein product is CASSSLFGAGGYEQYF.

Here the CDR3 reads CASSPDRFGYTF. CDR3 DNA: TGTGCCAGCAGCCCAGACAGGTTCGGCTACACCTTC. V is TRBV7-2 and J is TRBJ1-2; tentatively, D is TRBD1 (6 bases). The germline V gene encodes CDR1 SGHTA and CDR2 FQGNSA. Trimming cost V 5 bases and J 8 bases, with 12 bases left between them. The CDR3 runs 12 residues.

The rearrangement links TRBV5-4 to TRBJ2-1; 16 nucleotides line up with TRBD2. Per germline, CDR1 SGHNT and CDR2 YYREEE (reference sequence). J gave up 8 bases and V 4 bases, and 3 bases lay outside the gene matches. This CDR3 is built from 15 residues. The CDR3 coding sequence is TGTGCCAGCAGCAGGGGACTAGCGGGGGGGTATGAGCAGTTCTTC. This encodes CASSRGLAGGYEQFF.

The chain joins TRBV5-5 to TRBJ1-5, with D tentatively TRBD1 (5 bases). The CDR3 is made up of 15 amino acids. Germline V gene sequence: CDR1 SGHKS, CDR2 YYEKEE (reference sequence). V dropped 3 bases and J dropped 4 bases, with 14 bases sitting between them. CDR3 nucleotides: TGTGCCAGCAGCTCCCAGGGCAATAGAAATCAGCCCCAGCATTTT. It codes for CASSSQGNRNQPQHF.

This chain links TRBV28 with TRBJ1-1, with D perhaps TRBD1 (5 bases). The germline V gene has CDR1 MDHEN and CDR2 SYDVKM. The length of the CDR3 is 15 residues. Trimming took 6 bases from V and 5 from J, leaving 19 bases between them. CDR3 nucleotide sequence: TGTGCCAGCAGGCTGCCAGGGCCCTACGAAACTGAAGCTTTCTTT. The encoded protein is CASRLPGPYETEAFF.

This clone was seen a handful of times. The V gene is TRBV6-2 or TRBV6-3, the J gene TRBJ1-5; TRBD1 is a possible D gene (6 bases). V shed 0 bases and J shed 6 bases, with 15 bases lying between them. Germline CDR1 and CDR2: MNHEY and SVGEGT. The length of the CDR3 is 16 residues. CDR3 loop: CASSYSRPGGGQPQHF. The CDR3 nucleotides are TGTGCCAGCAGTTACTCGAGACCGGGGGGCGGTCAGCCCCAGCATTTT.

V usage is TRBV5-6 and J usage is TRBJ1-3, with D tentatively TRBD1 (5 bases). The CDR3 sequence is 17 residues long. CDR1 is SGHDT and CDR2 is YYEEEE in the germline V gene. Trimming shortened V by 0 bases and J by 0 bases, and 13 bases separated the two germline ends. The DNA for the CDR3 is TGTGCCAGCAGCTTGGATGCCAGGGCGGACTCTGGAAACACCATATATTTT. This gives the protein CASSLDARADSGNTIYF.

The V and J genes are TRBV4-3 and TRBJ2-1; 7 bases are a match to TRBD2. Germline V gives CDR1 LGHNA, CDR2 YSLEER. The CDR3 runs 14 residues. V lost 1 base, J lost 8 bases, and 5 bases stayed unmatched. This CDR3 reads CASSQGAGVDEQFF. The CDR3 DNA reads TGCGCCAGCAGCCAAGGGGCGGGAGTTGATGAGCAGTTCTTC.

V is TRBV11-3 and J is TRBJ2-3, with D perhaps matching TRBD1 (6 bases). Germline loops: CDR1 SGHNT, CDR2 YENEEA. Trimming removed 0 bases at V and 5 bases at J, with 9 bases between. The CDR3 totals 14 residues. The chain's CDR3 is CASSLDPTGDTQYF. Written as DNA, the CDR3 is TGTGCCAGCAGCTTAGATCCGACAGGAGATACGCAGTATTTT.

The chain uses TRBV28 and TRBJ1-2; perhaps TRBD1 as D (6 bases). V was trimmed by 3 bases and J by 6 bases, leaving 11 bases between them. The germline CDR1 and CDR2 sequences are MDHEN and SYDVKM. This CDR3 spans 13 amino acids. DNA of the CDR3: TGTGCCAGCAGTTTTAGCTCAGGGGATGGCTACACCTTC. Protein sequence: CASSFSSGDGYTF.

The chain uses TRBV4-1 and TRBJ1-6; D uncertain. The CDR3 consists of 12 residues. Germline loops: CDR1 MGHRA, CDR2 YSYEKL. Trimming stripped 8 bases from V and 9 bases from J, with 11 bases between. The CDR3 loop is CASVGPGSPLHF. The DNA of the CDR3 is TGCGCCAGCGTTGGTCCGGGTTCACCCCTCCACTTT.

This rearrangement joins TRBV29-1 to TRBJ2-2, with 8 positions matching TRBD1. The CDR3 is 14 residues long. The J segment lost 0 bases and the V segment lost 7 bases, leaving 4 bases of the junction unmatched. Per the germline V gene, CDR1 is SQVTM and CDR2 is ANQGSEA. The CDR3 DNA sequence: TGCAGCGCTGACAGGGGACCGAACACCGGGGAGCTGTTTTTT. The encoded protein is CSADRGPNTGELFF.

This chain joins TRBV5-1 and TRBJ2-1; 7 bases map to TRBD2. Germline V gene lookup returns CDR1 SGHRS and CDR2 YFSETQ. The CDR3 totals 16 residues. V shed 2 bases and J 4 bases; nucleotides not matched to a gene: 9. The CDR3 DNA reads as TGCGCCAGCAGCTTAGACAGTCTAGCGGCATACAATGAGCAGTTCTTC. Translated, it gives CASSLDSLAAYNEQFF.

The chain combines TRBV5-1 with TRBJ2-2; 7 bases map to TRBD1. Germline V lookup: CDR1 SGHRS, CDR2 YFSETQ. Germline trimming cut 0 bases from V and 4 bases from J; bases unmatched to any gene: 0. The CDR3 extends over 14 amino acids. As DNA, the CDR3 is TGCGCCAGCAGCTTGGGACAGGGCACCGGGGAGCTGTTTTTT. Translation: CASSLGQGTGELFF.